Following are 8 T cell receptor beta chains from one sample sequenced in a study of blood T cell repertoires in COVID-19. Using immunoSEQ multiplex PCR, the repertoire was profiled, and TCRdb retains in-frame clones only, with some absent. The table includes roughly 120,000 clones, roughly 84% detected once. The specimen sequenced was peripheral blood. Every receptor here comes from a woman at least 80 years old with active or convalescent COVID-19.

The CDR3 loop reads CASKGEPTDTQYF. The CDR3 DNA reads TGTGCCAGCAAGGGGGAGCCCACAGATACGCAGTATTTT. V usage is TRBV12-3 or TRBV12-4 and J usage is TRBJ2-3; D might be TRBD1 (6 bases). The CDR3 contains 13 residues. The V gene lost 7 bases and the J gene lost 2 bases, with 10 bases spanning the gap.

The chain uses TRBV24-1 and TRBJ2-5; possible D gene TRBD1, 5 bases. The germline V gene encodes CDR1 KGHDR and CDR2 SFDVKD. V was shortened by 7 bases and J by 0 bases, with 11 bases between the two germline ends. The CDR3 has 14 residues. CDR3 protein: CATSENRYQETQYF. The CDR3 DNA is TGTGCCACCAGCGAAAACAGGTACCAAGAGACCCAGTACTTC.

This CDR3 is CASSREVFTYNEQFF. The CDR3 nucleotides are TGTGCCAGTAGCCGGGAGGTCTTTACCTACAATGAGCAGTTCTTC. V usage is TRBV19 and J usage is TRBJ2-1; 7 bases are a match to TRBD2. The CDR3 has 15 residues. Germline V gene lookup returns CDR1 LNHDA and CDR2 SQIVND (reference sequence). V shed 6 bases and J 2 bases; nucleotides not matched to a gene: 7.

CDR3 in amino acids: CSVATRNTGELFF. CDR3 coding DNA: TGCAGCGTCGCGACTAGGAACACCGGGGAGCTGTTTTTT. This chain uses TRBV29-1 with TRBJ2-2; a possible D gene is TRBD2 (6 bases). The CDR3 runs to 13 residues. Germline CDR1 SQVTM, CDR2 ANQGSEA. Trimming cost V 6 bases and J 1 base, with 9 bases left between them.

The CDR3 is CASIGRVDTEAFF. The CDR3 DNA sequence: TGTGCCAGTATAGGCCGGGTGGACACTGAAGCTTTCTTT. V is TRBV19 and J is TRBJ1-1; D gene uncertain. Trimming stripped 7 bases from V and 3 bases from J, with 12 bases between. The CDR3 length is 13 residues. Germline CDR1 is LNHDA and CDR2 is SQIVND (reference sequence).

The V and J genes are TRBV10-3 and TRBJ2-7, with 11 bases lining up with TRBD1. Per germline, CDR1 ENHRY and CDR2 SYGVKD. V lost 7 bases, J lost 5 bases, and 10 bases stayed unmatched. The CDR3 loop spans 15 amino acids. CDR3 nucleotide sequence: TGTGCCATCAAAACCGGGACAGGGGGTCTCGACGAGCAGTACTTC. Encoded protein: CAIKTGTGGLDEQYF.

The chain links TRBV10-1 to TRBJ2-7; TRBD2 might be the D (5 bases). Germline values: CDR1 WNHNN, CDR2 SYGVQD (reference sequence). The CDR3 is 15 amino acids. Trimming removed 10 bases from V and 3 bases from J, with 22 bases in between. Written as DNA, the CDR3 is TGCGCCAACAAAAGAGGGTTCCAAGGAGACTACGAGCAGTACTTC. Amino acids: CANKRGFQGDYEQYF.

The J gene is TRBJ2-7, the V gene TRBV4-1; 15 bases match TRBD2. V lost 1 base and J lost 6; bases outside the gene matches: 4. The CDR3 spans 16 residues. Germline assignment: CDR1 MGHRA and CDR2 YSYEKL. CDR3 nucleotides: TGCGCCAGCAGCCAAGGGACTAGCGGGAGGGCCAGCGAGCAGTACTTC. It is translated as CASSQGTSGRASEQYF.